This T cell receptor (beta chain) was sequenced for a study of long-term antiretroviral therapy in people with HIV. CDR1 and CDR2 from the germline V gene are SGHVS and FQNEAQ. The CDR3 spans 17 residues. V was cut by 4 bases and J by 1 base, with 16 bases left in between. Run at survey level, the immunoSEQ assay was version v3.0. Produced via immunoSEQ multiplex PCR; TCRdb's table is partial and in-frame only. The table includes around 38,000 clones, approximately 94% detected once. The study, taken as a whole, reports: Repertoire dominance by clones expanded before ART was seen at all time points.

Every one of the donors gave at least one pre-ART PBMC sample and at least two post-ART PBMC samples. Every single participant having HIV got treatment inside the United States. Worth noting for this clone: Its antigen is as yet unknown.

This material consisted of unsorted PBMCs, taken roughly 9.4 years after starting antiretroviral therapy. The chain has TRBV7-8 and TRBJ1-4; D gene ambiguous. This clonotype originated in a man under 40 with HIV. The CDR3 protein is CASSSATNGVTNEKLFF. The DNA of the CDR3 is TGTGCCAGCAGCTCCGCCACCAATGGGGTAACTAATGAAAAACTGTTTTTT. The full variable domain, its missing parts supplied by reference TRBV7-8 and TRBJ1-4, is GAGVSQSPRYKVAKRGQDVALRCDPISGHVSLFWYQQALGQGPEFLTYFQNEAQLDKSGLPSDRFFAERPEGSVSTLKIQRTQQEDSAVYLCASSSATNGVTNEKLFFGSGTQLSVL.